Below are 32 T cell receptor beta chains sequenced from a single sample in a study of cytomegalovirus exposure and HLA in healthy donors. PCR was performed using 60 Vbeta and 13 Jbeta primers. The method was immunoSEQ multiplex PCR; TCRdb's version includes in-frame clones alone and lacks a portion of them. The table records about 190,000 clones, 60% to 80% of them present only once. Sequencing was carried out using PBMCs. These receptors all come from a woman aged 18-29 years in good health and CMV-seronegative.

This clone showed up just a few times. The chain couples TRBV6-6 to TRBJ2-7; D gene ambiguous. Germline V gene sequence: CDR1 MNHNY, CDR2 SVGAGI (reference sequence). This CDR3 comprises 13 residues. Trimming removed 6 bases at V and 3 bases at J, with 12 bases between. CDR3 coding DNA: TGTGCCAGCAGCCTCATGAGCGACTACGAGCAGTACTTC. Its translation is CASSLMSDYEQYF.

The V and J genes are TRBV11-2 and TRBJ2-7; the match to TRBD2 covers 7 bases. The CDR3 contains 14 residues. V dropped 1 base and J dropped 7; count of bases not matched to a gene: 7. The germline V gene has CDR1 SGHAT and CDR2 FQNNGV. CDR3 bases: TGTGCCAGCAGCTTAGTCCGGGACGGGGGGGAGCAGTACTTC. Translation: CASSLVRDGGEQYF.

This clone appeared once. The chain couples TRBV28 to TRBJ1-5, with D possibly being TRBD1 (5 bases). The CDR3 consists of 15 residues. The V gene's germline CDR1 is MDHEN and CDR2 SYDVKM. Trimming removed 2 bases at V and 7 bases at J, with 15 bases between. The CDR3 here is CASSLGGGFGQPQHF. CDR3 in DNA: TGTGCCAGCAGTTTAGGGGGGGGGTTTGGACAGCCCCAGCATTTT.

In this sample, this clone turned up once. The V call is TRBV6-6, the J call TRBJ1-1, with D possibly matching TRBD1 (5 bases). Germline V CDR1 and CDR2: MNHNY, SVGAGI (reference sequence). V was shortened by 0 bases and J by 1 base, with 12 bases between the two germline ends. The CDR3 sequence is 16 residues long. The CDR3 sequence: CASSYSLGHTNTEAFF. The CDR3, as DNA: TGTGCCAGCAGTTACTCGTTGGGGCATACGAACACTGAAGCTTTCTTT.

The chain has TRBV19 and TRBJ1-1, with 7 nucleotides matching TRBD1. The CDR3 consists of 13 residues. The J segment lost 5 bases and the V segment lost 6 bases, leaving 6 bases of the junction unmatched. Germline values: CDR1 LNHDA, CDR2 SQIVND (reference sequence). CDR3 DNA: TGTGCCAGTAGGACGGGACAGACTACTGAAGCTTTCTTT. The encoded protein is CASRTGQTTEAFF.

The gene calls are TRBV7-2 and TRBJ2-5; D might be TRBD2 (6 bases). Germline V lookup: CDR1 SGHTA, CDR2 FQGNSA. The V gene lost 5 bases and the J gene lost 0 bases, with 13 bases spanning the gap. CDR3 length equals 15 residues. The CDR3 is CASSPKSGYQETQYF. The CDR3 DNA follows: TGTGCCAGCAGCCCCAAAAGCGGGTACCAAGAGACCCAGTACTTC.

This chain joins TRBV28 and TRBJ1-5, with TRBD1 identical over 12 bases. In germline, CDR1 is MDHEN, CDR2 SYDVKM. This CDR3 comprises 15 residues. V shed 6 bases, J shed 6 bases, and the junction held 6 bases outside the gene matches. CDR3 nucleotides: TGTGCCAGCAGCGCGGGACAGGGGGCTATTCAGCCCCAGCATTTT. Its protein product is CASSAGQGAIQPQHF.

For this clone: Other DNA sequences within the sample encode an identical CDR3. The chain employs TRBV9 and TRBJ2-7; no clear D gene. This CDR3 region has 14 residues. Deletions cut 2 bases from V and 0 bases from J, with 9 bases between. Germline values: CDR1 SGDLS, CDR2 YYNGEE. CDR3 sequence: CASSVGRSSYEQYF. Written as DNA, the CDR3 is TGTGCCAGCAGCGTGGGCCGAAGCTCCTACGAGCAGTACTTC.

The rearrangement joins TRBV4-2 to TRBJ1-1; 10 bases fit TRBD1. With 4 bases clipped from V and 11 bases from J, the junction kept 4 bases outside the gene matches. The CDR3 length is 12 residues. CDR1 and CDR2 from the germline V gene are LGHNA and YNFKEQ. In DNA form, the CDR3 reads TGTGCCAGCAGCCTTGGACAGGGGGACGCTTTCTTT. It yields the protein CASSLGQGDAFF.

This sequence joins TRBV2 and TRBJ2-5; 7 nucleotides match TRBD2. CDR1 is SNHLY, CDR2 FYNNEI, per germline. After removal of 6 bases from V and 6 bases from J, the junction contained 13 bases not matched to a gene. The CDR3 is 15 residues long. CDR3 loop: CASSPWEGPYQTQYF. CDR3 in DNA: TGTGCCAGCAGCCCCTGGGAGGGGCCTTATCAGACCCAGTACTTC.

This clone came up once. This chain uses TRBV4-2 with TRBJ1-6, with 7 nucleotides matching TRBD1. The CDR3 is made up of 15 amino acids. Germline values: CDR1 LGHNA, CDR2 YNFKEQ. The trim removed 2 bases at V and 10 bases at J, leaving 8 bases unmatched. CDR3 nucleotides: TGTGCCAGCAGCCAAACGTCAGGGGGAAACTCACCCCTCCACTTT. Translating gives CASSQTSGGNSPLHF.

The V gene is TRBV2, the J gene TRBJ1-2; 7 bases are a match to TRBD1. V shed 7 bases, J shed 8 bases, and the junction held 16 bases outside the gene matches. The length of the CDR3 is 15 residues. Looked up from germline, CDR1 is SNHLY and CDR2 is FYNNEI. The CDR3 loop is CASTYRQGGAEGYTF. CDR3 in DNA: TGTGCCAGCACCTATCGACAGGGTGGAGCGGAGGGCTACACCTTC.

The rearrangement uses TRBV18 and TRBJ2-5, with 11 nucleotides matching TRBD2. CDR1 KGHSH and CDR2 LQKENI come from the germline V gene. J was trimmed by 2 bases and V by 3 bases; bases with no gene match: 8. The CDR3 covers 17 residues. In nucleotides, the CDR3 is TGTGCCAGCTCACCGACACTAGCGGGAGAAGATCAAGAGACCCAGTACTTC. Protein product: CASSPTLAGEDQETQYF.

This chain connects TRBV6-5 to TRBJ2-7; 8 positions agree with TRBD1. With 6 bases clipped from V and 2 bases from J, the junction kept 6 bases outside the gene matches. From germline, CDR1 is MNHEY and CDR2 SVGAGI. The CDR3 is 14 amino acids. CDR3 loop: CASRPDRGPYEQYF. DNA of the CDR3: TGTGCCAGCAGACCCGACAGGGGCCCCTACGAGCAGTACTTC.

The sample holds a few counts of this clone. The chain uses TRBV6-5 and TRBJ1-2; 7 nucleotides match TRBD1. With V trimmed by 6 bases and J by 7 bases, 8 bases remained unmatched. The germline CDR1 and CDR2 sequences are MNHEY and SVGAGI. The CDR3 totals 13 residues. CDR3 sequence reads: CASRSGQSPGYTF. The CDR3 region has the DNA TGTGCCAGCAGGTCGGGACAGTCCCCTGGCTACACCTTC.

CDR3 sequence: CASSARTVREAFF. The CDR3 bases are TGTGCCAGCAGCGCCCGGACAGTCCGTGAAGCTTTCTTT. This rearrangement joins TRBV14 to TRBJ1-1, with a weak D call TRBD1 (6 bases). Germline loops: CDR1 SGHDN, CDR2 FVKESK. V was trimmed by 5 bases and J by 7 bases, leaving 14 bases between them. The length of the CDR3 is 13 residues.

This clone has just a few counts. The chain combines TRBV5-8 with TRBJ1-5; no clear D. The CDR3 contains 16 residues. Trimming removed 6 bases at V and 2 bases at J, with 18 bases between. In germline, CDR1 is SGHTS, CDR2 YDEGEE. Here the CDR3 reads CASIKPYLVGNQPQHF. For the CDR3, the DNA is TGTGCCAGCATAAAACCTTATTTAGTGGGCAATCAGCCCCAGCATTTT.

The chain has TRBV10-3 and TRBJ1-6; 7 positions match TRBD1. After removal of 4 bases from V and 10 bases from J, the junction contained 13 bases not matched to a gene. This CDR3 has 16 amino acids. Germline V lookup: CDR1 ENHRY, CDR2 SYGVKD. The CDR3 nucleotides read TGTGCCATCAGTGGAAACCCAAGGGACAGTAGCTCACCCCTCCACTTT. It is translated as CAISGNPRDSSSPLHF.

This chain connects TRBV18 to TRBJ1-6; no firm D call. Germline V gene sequence: CDR1 KGHSH, CDR2 LQKENI. Trimming took off 3 bases at V and 5 bases at J, with 11 bases between the two ends. The CDR3 contains 15 residues. CDR3 nucleotide sequence: TGTGCCAGCTCACCTGATGGGCAGAATAATTCACCCCTCCACTTT. It translates to CASSPDGQNNSPLHF.

The J gene is TRBJ1-1, the V gene TRBV29-1; TRBD1 matches at 7 bases. V was clipped by 6 bases and J by 1 base; unmatched bases: 8. Germline CDR1 and CDR2: SQVTM and ANQGSEA. The CDR3 loop spans 14 amino acids. The CDR3: CSVQKGARNTEAFF. CDR3 nucleotides: TGCAGCGTCCAAAAGGGGGCTAGGAACACTGAAGCTTTCTTT.

The J gene is TRBJ2-1, the V gene TRBV19, with D perhaps TRBD1 (6 bases). The CDR3 has 15 amino acids. V was clipped by 3 bases and J by 2 bases, with 11 bases between them. CDR1 is LNHDA and CDR2 is SQIVND in the germline V gene (reference sequence). The CDR3 loop is CASSIARGTYNEQFF. The CDR3 DNA follows: TGTGCCAGTAGTATCGCCAGGGGCACCTACAATGAGCAGTTCTTC.

This clone has just one count. The CDR3 loop reads CASSEAGSDTEAFF. CDR3 DNA: TGCGCCAGCAGTGAGGCGGGGTCGGACACTGAAGCTTTCTTT. The chain uses TRBV10-2 and TRBJ1-1; D gene uncertain. Germline-derived CDR1 and CDR2 are WSHSY and SAAADI. This CDR3 region has 14 residues. Trimming left V 2 bases short and J 3 bases short, with 10 bases between.

DNA for the CDR3: TGTGCCAGCAGCTTGGAATCGTCACCGGGACTAGCCCAGTACTTC. This sequence encodes CASSLESSPGLAQYF. V and J are TRBV5-4 and TRBJ2-5; the match to TRBD2 covers 8 bases. V shed 0 bases and J 9 bases; nucleotides not matched to a gene: 10. Germline V gives CDR1 SGHNT, CDR2 YYREEE (reference sequence). The CDR3 sequence is 15 residues long.

This chain connects TRBV5-1 to TRBJ2-2; D might be TRBD2 (6 bases). CDR1 is SGHRS, CDR2 YFSETQ, per germline. CDR3 length: 16 amino acids. V was cut by 4 bases and J by 1 base, with 14 bases left in between. The CDR3 is CASSGGSGLNTGELFF. CDR3 sequence (DNA): TGCGCCAGCAGCGGGGGTAGCGGACTGAACACCGGGGAGCTGTTTTTT. Full variable domain (remainder filled in from reference TRBV5-1 and TRBJ2-2): KAGVTQTPRYLIKTRGQQVTLSCSPISGHRSVSWYQQTPGQGLQFLFEYFSETQRNKGNFPGRFSGRQFSNSRSEMNVSTLELGDSALYLCASSGGSGLNTGELFFGEGSRLTVL.

CDR3 DNA sequence: TGTGCCAGCAGTTCGGCGGGGGTCCAGAACACTGAAGCTTTCTTT. This encodes CASSSAGVQNTEAFF. The chain employs TRBV27 and TRBJ1-1, with D possibly being TRBD1 (5 bases). The CDR3 covers 15 residues. The V gene's germline CDR1 is MNHEY and CDR2 SMNVEV (reference sequence). V dropped 4 bases and J dropped 1 base, with 13 bases sitting between them.

The chain is built from TRBV30 and TRBJ1-2; possibly TRBD1 for D (6 bases). Germline CDR1 reads GTSNPN; CDR2 reads SVGIG (reference sequence). V lost 1 base and J 3 bases, leaving 12 bases between the germline ends. The length of the CDR3 is 14 residues. The CDR3 sequence is CAWSGQGLDYGYTF. The CDR3 DNA sequence: TGTGCCTGGAGTGGTCAGGGGCTCGACTATGGCTACACCTTC.

The chain combines TRBV9 with TRBJ2-3; 12 bases align to TRBD2. The germline gives CDR1 SGDLS, CDR2 YYNGEE. The CDR3 sequence is 16 residues long. The ends lost 4 bases at V and 2 bases at J; junction bases unmatched: 5. The CDR3 spells CASSFGLAGSTDTQYF. The DNA for the CDR3 is TGTGCCAGCAGCTTTGGACTAGCGGGGTCCACAGATACGCAGTATTTT.

The chain recombines TRBV2 with TRBJ2-1; no clear D gene. Per germline, CDR1 SNHLY and CDR2 FYNNEI. The V gene lost 5 bases and the J gene lost 5 bases, with 7 bases spanning the gap. The length of the CDR3 is 12 residues. Here the CDR3 reads CASSLANNEQFF. DNA for the CDR3: TGTGCCAGCAGTCTTGCGAACAATGAGCAGTTCTTC.

This clone has a handful of counts. The chain carries TRBV5-4 and TRBJ1-6; TRBD1 aligns across 9 bases. This CDR3 has 14 amino acids. V gave up 4 bases and J gave up 7 bases; unmatched junction bases: 3. Germline assignment: CDR1 SGHNT and CDR2 YYREEE (reference sequence). CDR3 sequence reads: CASSPDRGNSPLHF. The DNA for the CDR3 is TGTGCCAGCAGCCCGGACAGGGGAAATTCACCCCTCCACTTT.

V usage is TRBV11-2 and J usage is TRBJ1-4, with 9 bases fitting TRBD1. From germline, CDR1 is SGHAT and CDR2 FQNNGV. The CDR3 is 14 amino acids. With V trimmed by 3 bases and J by 7 bases, 3 bases remained unmatched. CDR3 region: CASSLGTGFEKLFF. DNA of the CDR3: TGTGCCAGCAGCTTGGGGACAGGGTTTGAAAAACTGTTTTTT.

This chain uses TRBV5-1 with TRBJ2-1; tentative D call: TRBD2 (5 bases). The V gene's germline CDR1 is SGHRS and CDR2 YFSETQ. CDR3 length equals 14 residues. The germline V and J ends were trimmed by 9 bases and 8 bases, with 21 bases remaining between them. CDR3 region: CATGGGRVVDEQFF. CDR3 coding DNA: TGCGCCACCGGAGGTGGGCGGGTCGTCGATGAGCAGTTCTTC.

The chain is built from TRBV20-1 and TRBJ1-4; D is unclear. This CDR3 is 11 amino acids long. Trimming shortened V by 6 bases and J by 7 bases, and 9 bases separated the two germline ends. Germline V gene lookup returns CDR1 DFQATT and CDR2 SNEGSKA (reference sequence). The CDR3, as DNA: TGCAGTGCAGAGGGTCTTGAAAAACTGTTTTTT. It codes for CSAEGLEKLFF.